This T cell receptor (beta chain) originates from a study of blood T cells in healthy people across ages. The study's findings and limits: Unsorted PBMC material precluded a definitive naive versus antigen-experienced comparison.

On this clonotype: Its antigen is as yet unknown.

Together with a sample-barcoded 5' primer, a J-beta primer mix was included in a second PCR lasting roughly 7 to 11 cycles. TCRdb re-called the 5' RACE reads with MiXCR, one entry per CDR3 protein. The sample carries 1,500,000 or so distinct CDR3 sequences, 45% to 70% recorded once. The V gene lost 7 bases and the J gene lost 12 bases, with 19 bases spanning the gap. Germline V gene sequence: CDR1 SGHKS, CDR2 YYEKEE (reference sequence). This CDR3 has 12 residues. V is TRBV5-5 and J is TRBJ2-5; D ambiguous. Sample: blood. This TCR derives from a man aged 18 to 35 in good health. CDR3 sequence reads: CASVIAGGLEYF. The CDR3 DNA follows: TGTGCCAGCGTCATCGCAGGCGGCCTGGAGTACTTC.